These T cell receptor beta chains were read from a single sample in a study of cytomegalovirus exposure and HLA in healthy donors. Measured with immunoSEQ multiplex PCR; TCRdb has only the in-frame clones, and not every one. The table records 95,000 to 100,000 clones, about 72% of them present only once. The sequenced sample was PBMCs. Receptors originate from a woman aged 55 to 70 in good health and CMV-seropositive. Both conserved end residues are trimmed from each CDR3. A D gene is named only where the DNA matches it firmly.

d_gene,v_gene,CDR3aa
.,TRBV7-3,ASSPQGTGYGYT
TRBD1,TRBV10-3,AISAGQGTDTQY
.,TRBV7-6,ASSLPSSRYNEQF
.,TRBV7-8,ASSLEKNGDYGYT
.,TRBV10-2,ASSVAVNSPLH
.,TRBV18,ASSLQGLGNEQF
TRBD2,TRBV7-9,ASYGGGSYNEQF
.,TRBV28,ASSPRWGQPNTEAF
TRBD1,TRBV18,ASSPLGQYEQY
.,TRBV4-1,ASSQGLRGWVSTDTQY
.,TRBV19,ASSPGARRVDTQY
TRBD2,TRBV4-2,ASSWVAGDNEQF
.,TRBV9,ASSAPVGGPTNEKLF
.,TRBV7-3,ASSLLQIGGALNTEAF
TRBD2,TRBV5-6,ASSPISGRYNEQF
TRBD1,TRBV19,ASSPGGQGWLETQY
.,TRBV6-1,ASSESLGTKSNQPQH
TRBD2,TRBV7-7,ASSSTGGAEQY
.,TRBV2,ASSTLAEQY
.,TRBV28,ASSGGRGRNTIY
.,TRBV5-6,ASSPTSNEQY
TRBD2,TRBV9,ASSLESGIGLGEQY